This T cell receptor beta chain was captured by sequencing in a study of Ad26.COV2.S vaccination and SARS-CoV-2 variants. Trimming took 0 bases from V and 6 from J; bases not matched to a gene: 2. This CDR3 is built from 15 residues. Per the germline V gene, CDR1 is LNHDA and CDR2 is SQIVND (reference sequence). Sequenced by immunoSEQ multiplex PCR; TCRdb stores in-frame clones only, minus some. The table records approximately 410,000 clones, 88% of them present only once. As for treatment: roughly 19 received Ad26.COV2.S at low or high dose, single or two shots; roughly 5 received placebo; per-sample allocation not given. It was on day 63 after the first vaccine or placebo injection that samples were taken.

The chain employs TRBV19 and TRBJ2-1; 10 positions match TRBD1. This sequence originates from a person between 18 and 65 years old who received the Ad26.COV2.S COVID-19 vaccine or a placebo. The sample in question was peripheral blood, obtained in a trial of Ad26.COV2.S vaccine versus placebo. Written as DNA, the CDR3 is TGTGCCAGTAGTATAGATGGACAGGGGGGCAATGAGCAGTTCTTC. Residues: CASSIDGQGGNEQFF.